This TCR beta chain was documented in a study of T cells expressing NK-cell markers. TCRdb reprocessed the 5' RACE reads, with one entry per CDR3 protein and no DNA. The sample table sets out 440,000 or so distinct CDR3 sequences. The CDR3 sequence is 14 residues long. Germline CDR1 is DFQATT and CDR2 is SNEGSKA (reference sequence). The chain is built from TRBV20-1 and TRBJ1-2; without DNA, the TCRdb call of TRBD1 cannot be checked. The sample taken for sequencing was blood T cells: a sorted CD56 or NKG2C T cell subset, CD4+ or CD8+ T cells, or bulk PBMC T cells (not recorded which). The sequence derives from a woman aged 18-70 years in good health. The CDR3 loop reads CSARTGGLLVLGTF.